The rows below give T cell receptor beta chains drawn from one sample of a study of neoadjuvant anti-PD-1 for oral cavity cancer. Using immunoSEQ multiplex PCR, the repertoire was profiled, and TCRdb retains in-frame clones only, with some absent. The sample contains about 14,000 clones, 70% of which appear only once. Specimen: PBMCs, collected before nivolumab (anti-PD-1) treatment. Every receptor here comes from a person aged 35-80 years with oral cavity squamous cell carcinoma. CDR3s include the opening cysteine and the closing phenylalanine or tryptophan. Fields, in order: D gene, J gene, V gene, clone size, CDR3 DNA, CDR3 protein. The D gene is left open where the match is weak. Size tells how often a clone was seen (once, few, many) or the class of an expanded clone, and some rows leave it out.

D gene: TRBD2; J gene: TRBJ2-7; V gene: TRBV11-2; clone size: few; CDR3 DNA: TGTGCCAGCTCCCCCGGGGGGTATAGCTACGAGCAGTACTTC; CDR3 protein: CASSPGGYSYEQYF
D gene: TRBD1; J gene: TRBJ1-6; V gene: TRBV14; clone size: few; CDR3 DNA: TGTGCCAGCAGCCCCGCAGGGGGCGCGACTTCACCCCTCCACTTT; CDR3 protein: CASSPAGGATSPLHF
D gene: TRBD2; J gene: TRBJ2-7; V gene: TRBV2; clone size: -; CDR3 DNA: TGTGCCAGCAACGGGGGACTAGCGTTTATAAGCTCCTACGAGCAGTACTTC; CDR3 protein: CASNGGLAFISSYEQYF
D gene: TRBD1; J gene: TRBJ1-1; V gene: TRBV4-1; clone size: once; CDR3 DNA: TGCGCCAGCAGCCAAGAAGAGGGGGCCGGGGTAGGGTCGTACACTGAAGCTTTCTTT; CDR3 protein: CASSQEEGAGVGSYTEAFF
D gene: -; J gene: TRBJ2-2; V gene: TRBV5-1; clone size: few; CDR3 DNA: TGCGCCAGCAGCAAGGGGTGGTCTAACACCGGGGAGCTGTTTTTT; CDR3 protein: CASSKGWSNTGELFF
D gene: TRBD1; J gene: TRBJ2-3; V gene: TRBV28; clone size: -; CDR3 DNA: TGTGCCAGCAGTCGGACAGGGGCAGATACGCAGTATTTT; CDR3 protein: CASSRTGADTQYF
D gene: TRBD2; J gene: TRBJ2-1; V gene: TRBV25-1; clone size: once; CDR3 DNA: TGTGCCAGCAGAGTTAGCGGGGGGGCCTACAATGAGCAGTTCTTC; CDR3 protein: CASRVSGGAYNEQFF
D gene: -; J gene: TRBJ2-1; V gene: TRBV9; clone size: -; CDR3 DNA: TGTGCCAGCACCAGTAGCGTTAGCTCCTACAATGAGCAGTTCTTC; CDR3 protein: CASTSSVSSYNEQFF
D gene: TRBD2; J gene: TRBJ2-2; V gene: TRBV5-1; clone size: -; CDR3 DNA: TGCGCCAGCAGCTTGAGAGTAGGAGCGGGGCTGAACACCGGGGAGCTGTTTTTT; CDR3 protein: CASSLRVGAGLNTGELFF
D gene: -; J gene: TRBJ2-3; V gene: TRBV12-5; clone size: -; CDR3 DNA: TGTGCTAGTGGCTACGGCGGGGTTAGCACAGATACGCAGTATTTT; CDR3 protein: CASGYGGVSTDTQYF
D gene: -; J gene: TRBJ1-2; V gene: TRBV28; clone size: -; CDR3 DNA: TGTGCCAGCAGTTTCGTCGGGGGGACCTATGGCTACACCTTC; CDR3 protein: CASSFVGGTYGYTF
D gene: -; J gene: TRBJ2-1; V gene: TRBV6-4; clone size: once; CDR3 DNA: TGTGCCAGCACCCTAAAAGGGGGGAGCTCCTACAATGAGCAGTTCTTC; CDR3 protein: CASTLKGGSSYNEQFF
D gene: TRBD1; J gene: TRBJ1-2; V gene: TRBV2; clone size: few; CDR3 DNA: TGTGCCAGCAGTCTAGGGACAGGGGGCGGGTATGGCTACACCTTC; CDR3 protein: CASSLGTGGGYGYTF
D gene: -; J gene: TRBJ1-4; V gene: TRBV20-1; clone size: -; CDR3 DNA: TGCAGTGCTTCCGGCCGGGAAAAACTGTTTTTT; CDR3 protein: CSASGREKLFF
D gene: -; J gene: TRBJ1-1; V gene: TRBV5-1; clone size: -; CDR3 DNA: TGCGCCAGCAGCTTGGCCGAGAGGGGGTGGACTGAAGCTTTCTTT; CDR3 protein: CASSLAERGWTEAFF
D gene: TRBD2; J gene: TRBJ2-5; V gene: TRBV19; clone size: -; CDR3 DNA: TGTGCCAGTAGTAGCACTAGCGGGAGACTCGAGACCCAGTACTTC; CDR3 protein: CASSSTSGRLETQYF
D gene: -; J gene: TRBJ2-1; V gene: TRBV15; clone size: -; CDR3 DNA: TGTGCCACCAGAAGGACGGGGGGCTTCTCCTACAATGAGCAGTTCTTC; CDR3 protein: CATRRTGGFSYNEQFF
D gene: TRBD1; J gene: TRBJ1-5; V gene: TRBV9; clone size: few; CDR3 DNA: TGTGCCAGCAGTGAGGACAGGGGTACGAATCAGCCCCAGCATTTT; CDR3 protein: CASSEDRGTNQPQHF
D gene: TRBD1; J gene: TRBJ1-2; V gene: TRBV30; clone size: -; CDR3 DNA: TGTGCCTGGAGTGGGGGACAGGCCGCTAACTATGGCTACACCTTC; CDR3 protein: CAWSGGQAANYGYTF
D gene: -; J gene: TRBJ2-3; V gene: TRBV25-1; clone size: -; CDR3 DNA: TGTGCCAGCAGTCGGGTCGGGAGCACAGATACGCAGTATTTT; CDR3 protein: CASSRVGSTDTQYF
D gene: -; J gene: TRBJ1-2; V gene: TRBV5-8; clone size: -; CDR3 DNA: TGTGCCAGCAGCTTCACTGACCGGGTCTATGGCTACACCTTC; CDR3 protein: CASSFTDRVYGYTF
D gene: -; J gene: TRBJ2-1; V gene: TRBV14; clone size: -; CDR3 DNA: TGTGCCAGCAGCCAATTAGGGAATTCTAACAATGAGCAGTTCTTC; CDR3 protein: CASSQLGNSNNEQFF
D gene: -; J gene: TRBJ1-3; V gene: TRBV18; clone size: few; CDR3 DNA: TGTGCCAGCTCTCCTCGGACGGCCGACTCTGGAAACACCATATATTTT; CDR3 protein: CASSPRTADSGNTIYF
D gene: -; J gene: TRBJ2-6; V gene: TRBV14; clone size: -; CDR3 DNA: TGTGCCAGCAGCCAAGTCGCATCCACCTTAAGCTCTGGGGCCAACGTCCTGACTTTC; CDR3 protein: CASSQVASTLSSGANVLTF
D gene: TRBD2; J gene: TRBJ2-3; V gene: TRBV27; clone size: few; CDR3 DNA: TGTGCCAGCAGTTCTGGACTAGATCGAGCTACGCAGTATTTT; CDR3 protein: CASSSGLDRATQYF
D gene: TRBD1; J gene: TRBJ1-1; V gene: TRBV10-1; clone size: -; CDR3 DNA: TGCGCCAGCTGGAGGACAGGGAGTACTGAAGCTTTCTTT; CDR3 protein: CASWRTGSTEAFF
D gene: -; J gene: TRBJ2-3; V gene: TRBV4-2; clone size: once; CDR3 DNA: TGTGCCAGCAGGGGGACGAAGGGCACAGATACGCAGTATTTT; CDR3 protein: CASRGTKGTDTQYF
D gene: -; J gene: TRBJ2-7; V gene: TRBV15; clone size: few; CDR3 DNA: TGTGCCACCAGCAGAGATCAGGGGTGGTACGAGCAGTACTTC; CDR3 protein: CATSRDQGWYEQYF
D gene: -; J gene: TRBJ1-3; V gene: TRBV29-1; clone size: -; CDR3 DNA: TGCAGCGTTGAACCCGGCCTCTCTGGAAACACCATATATTTT; CDR3 protein: CSVEPGLSGNTIYF
D gene: -; J gene: TRBJ1-1; V gene: TRBV28; clone size: -; CDR3 DNA: TGTGCCAGCAGGGGGCGTCCTGAAGCTTTCTTT; CDR3 protein: CASRGRPEAFF
D gene: -; J gene: TRBJ1-6; V gene: TRBV18; clone size: -; CDR3 DNA: TGTGCCAGCTCACCCCGGGGTAGGAGCAACAATTCACCCCTCCACTTT; CDR3 protein: CASSPRGRSNNSPLHF
D gene: -; J gene: TRBJ1-5; V gene: TRBV10-3; clone size: -; CDR3 DNA: TGTGCCATCAAGGCTAGGGAAGGAAGTCAGCCCCAGCATTTT; CDR3 protein: CAIKAREGSQPQHF
D gene: TRBD2; J gene: TRBJ2-7; V gene: TRBV4-2; clone size: -; CDR3 DNA: TGTGCCAGCAGCCAAGCGGGCCAAGGACTAGCGGGAGGGTACGAGCAGTACTTC; CDR3 protein: CASSQAGQGLAGGYEQYF
D gene: -; J gene: TRBJ1-5; V gene: TRBV7-8; clone size: -; CDR3 DNA: TGTGCCAGCAGCTTAGCTGGGGGGACCCAGCCCCAGCATTTT; CDR3 protein: CASSLAGGTQPQHF
D gene: TRBD1; J gene: TRBJ1-2; V gene: TRBV28; clone size: -; CDR3 DNA: TGTGCCAGCAGTCCCCCGACAGGGGGCTCGTATGGCTACACCTTC; CDR3 protein: CASSPPTGGSYGYTF
D gene: -; J gene: TRBJ1-2; V gene: TRBV9; clone size: -; CDR3 DNA: TGTGCCAGCAGCGTAGTTGGGAGTAACTATGGCTACACCTTC; CDR3 protein: CASSVVGSNYGYTF
D gene: -; J gene: TRBJ1-1; V gene: TRBV5-1; clone size: few; CDR3 DNA: TGCGCCAGCAGCTTGGGACAGAGAGTGAACACTGAAGCTTTCTTT; CDR3 protein: CASSLGQRVNTEAFF
D gene: TRBD2; J gene: TRBJ2-3; V gene: TRBV2; clone size: -; CDR3 DNA: TGTGCCAGCAGTGATAGCGGGGGAAGCACAGATACGCAGTATTTT; CDR3 protein: CASSDSGGSTDTQYF
D gene: TRBD1; J gene: TRBJ1-1; V gene: TRBV7-8; clone size: few; CDR3 DNA: TGTGCCAGCAGCCACAGGGGATTGAACACTGAAGCTTTCTTT; CDR3 protein: CASSHRGLNTEAFF
D gene: -; J gene: TRBJ1-2; V gene: TRBV19; clone size: -; CDR3 DNA: TGTGCCAGTAGTATCGCCCAATATGGCTACACCTTC; CDR3 protein: CASSIAQYGYTF
D gene: -; J gene: TRBJ1-2; V gene: TRBV6-4; clone size: -; CDR3 DNA: TGTGCCAGCAGTGACATGGGTAGGGGGTATGGCTACACCTTC; CDR3 protein: CASSDMGRGYGYTF
D gene: TRBD1; J gene: TRBJ1-5; V gene: TRBV27; clone size: -; CDR3 DNA: TGTGCCAGCAGACCCACAGGGGTTAGCAATCAGCCCCAGCATTTT; CDR3 protein: CASRPTGVSNQPQHF
D gene: -; J gene: TRBJ1-6; V gene: TRBV4-1; clone size: -; CDR3 DNA: TGCGCCAGCAGCCAGGGTATTGACCGTAGCTCGAATTCACCCCTCCACTTT; CDR3 protein: CASSQGIDRSSNSPLHF
D gene: TRBD1; J gene: TRBJ1-1; V gene: TRBV27; clone size: -; CDR3 DNA: TGTGCCAGCAGTTCCTACAGGGGGCTAAACACTGAAGCTTTCTTT; CDR3 protein: CASSSYRGLNTEAFF
D gene: TRBD2; J gene: TRBJ2-7; V gene: TRBV7-9; clone size: -; CDR3 DNA: TGTGCCAGCAGCCCCAGCGGGGGCTTCTCCTACGAGCAGTACTTC; CDR3 protein: CASSPSGGFSYEQYF
D gene: TRBD1; J gene: TRBJ1-6; V gene: TRBV25-1; clone size: -; CDR3 DNA: TGTGCCAGCAGTTCCCCCTCGGGACAGCTGAATAATTCACCCCTCCACTTT; CDR3 protein: CASSSPSGQLNNSPLHF
D gene: TRBD1; J gene: TRBJ2-2; V gene: TRBV10-1; clone size: -; CDR3 DNA: TGCGCCAGCGGAGGGACAGGGGTGGGCACCGGGGAGCTGTTTTTT; CDR3 protein: CASGGTGVGTGELFF
D gene: -; J gene: TRBJ2-3; V gene: TRBV11-2; clone size: -; CDR3 DNA: TGTGCCAGCGGAGGCGACACAGATACGCAGTATTTT; CDR3 protein: CASGGDTDTQYF